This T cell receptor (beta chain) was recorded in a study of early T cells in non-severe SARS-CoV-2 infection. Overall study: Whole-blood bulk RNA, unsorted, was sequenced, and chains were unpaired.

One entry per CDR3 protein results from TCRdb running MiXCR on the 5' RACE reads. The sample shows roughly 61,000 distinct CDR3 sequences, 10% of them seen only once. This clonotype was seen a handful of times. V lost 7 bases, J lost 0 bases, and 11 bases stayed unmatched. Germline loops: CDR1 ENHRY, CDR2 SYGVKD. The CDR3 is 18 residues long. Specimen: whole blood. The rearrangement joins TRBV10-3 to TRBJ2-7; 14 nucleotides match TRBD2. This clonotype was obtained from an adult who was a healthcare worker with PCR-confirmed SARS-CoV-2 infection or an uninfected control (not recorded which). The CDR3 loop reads CAITDPGLAGAGSYEQYF. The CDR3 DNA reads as TGTGCCATCACCGACCCGGGACTAGCGGGAGCAGGCTCCTACGAGCAGTACTTC.